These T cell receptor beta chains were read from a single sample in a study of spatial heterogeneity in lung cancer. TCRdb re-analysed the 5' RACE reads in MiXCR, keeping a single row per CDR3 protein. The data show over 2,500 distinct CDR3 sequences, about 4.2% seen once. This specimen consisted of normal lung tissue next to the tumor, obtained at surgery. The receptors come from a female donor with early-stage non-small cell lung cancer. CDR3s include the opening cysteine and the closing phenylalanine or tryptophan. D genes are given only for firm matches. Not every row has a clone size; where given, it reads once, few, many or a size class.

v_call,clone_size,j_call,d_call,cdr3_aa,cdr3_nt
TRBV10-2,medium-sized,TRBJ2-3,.,CASSEWAGKDTQYF,TGCGCCAGCAGTGAGTGGGCAGGGAAAGATACGCAGTATTTT
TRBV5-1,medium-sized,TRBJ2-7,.,CASSLGETGYEQYF,TGCGCCAGCAGCTTGGGTGAAACAGGATACGAGCAGTACTTC
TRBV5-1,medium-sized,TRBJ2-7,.,CASSPMEGYEQYF,TGCGCCAGCAGCCCCATGGAGGGCTACGAGCAGTACTTC
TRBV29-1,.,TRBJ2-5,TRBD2,CSVGLAGSQETQYF,TGCAGCGTTGGACTAGCGGGTTCCCAAGAGACCCAGTACTTC
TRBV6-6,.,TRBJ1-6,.,CASSDRIYNSPLHF,TGTGCCAGCAGTGACAGAATTTATAATTCACCCCTCCACTTT
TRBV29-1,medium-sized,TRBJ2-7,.,CSVEMGNEQYF,TGCAGCGTTGAAATGGGAAACGAGCAGTACTTC
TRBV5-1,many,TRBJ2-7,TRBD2,CASSPREGEYF,TGCGCCAGCAGCCCCCGGGAGGGTGAGTACTTC
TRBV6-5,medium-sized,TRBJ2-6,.,CASRPSRTGANVLTF,TGTGCCAGCAGACCCAGCCGAACCGGGGCCAACGTCCTGACTTTC
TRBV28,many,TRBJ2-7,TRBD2,CASSPTSGKSEQYF,TGTGCCAGCAGTCCTACTAGCGGGAAAAGCGAGCAGTACTTC
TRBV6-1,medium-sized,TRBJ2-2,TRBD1,CASRGQLNTGELFF,TGTGCCAGCAGGGGACAGTTGAACACCGGGGAGCTGTTTTTT
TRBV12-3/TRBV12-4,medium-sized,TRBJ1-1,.,CASSPTLGGTEAFF,TGTGCCAGCAGTCCCACATTGGGGGGCACTGAAGCTTTCTTT
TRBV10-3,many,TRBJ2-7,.,CAISESTGAEGYEQYF,TGTGCCATCAGTGAGTCAACGGGGGCGGAGGGCTACGAGCAGTACTTC
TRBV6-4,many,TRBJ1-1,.,CASSAGARTEAFF,TGTGCCAGCAGTGCAGGGGCCAGGACTGAAGCTTTCTTT
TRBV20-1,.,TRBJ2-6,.,CSADQVISGANVLTF,TGCAGTGCTGACCAGGTGATCTCTGGGGCCAACGTCCTGACTTTC
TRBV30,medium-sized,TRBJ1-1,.,CAWSRSDGTEAFF,TGTGCCTGGAGTCGGTCCGACGGCACTGAAGCTTTCTTT
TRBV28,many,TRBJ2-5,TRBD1,CASSFLLGQRQETQYF,TGTGCCAGCAGTTTCCTCTTGGGACAGCGCCAAGAGACCCAGTACTTC
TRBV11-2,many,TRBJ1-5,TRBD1,CASSLGDSLGQPQHF,TGTGCCAGCAGCTTAGGGGACAGTCTTGGACAGCCCCAGCATTTT
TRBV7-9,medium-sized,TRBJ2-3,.,CASSLDERDTQYF,TGTGCCAGCAGCTTAGATGAGAGGGATACGCAGTATTTT
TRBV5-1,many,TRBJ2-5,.,CASSLGGSQETQYF,TGCGCCAGCAGCTTGGGCGGGTCCCAAGAGACCCAGTACTTC
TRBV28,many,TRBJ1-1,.,CASRSSGRPEAFF,TGTGCCAGCAGGTCCTCGGGACGGCCCGAAGCTTTCTTT
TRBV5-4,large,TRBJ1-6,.,CASSLPQGSYNSPLHF,TGTGCCAGCAGCTTGCCCCAGGGCTCCTATAATTCACCCCTCCACTTT
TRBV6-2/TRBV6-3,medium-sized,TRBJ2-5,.,CASSYPGRGSGQETQYF,TGTGCCAGCAGTTACCCCGGTAGGGGGAGTGGGCAAGAGACCCAGTACTTC
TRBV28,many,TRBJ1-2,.,CASSSSGKYYGYTF,TGTGCCAGCAGTTCGTCCGGGAAATACTATGGCTACACCTTC
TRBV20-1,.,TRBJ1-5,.,CSASFGKRQPQHF,TGCAGTGCTAGTTTCGGGAAACGGCAGCCCCAGCATTTT
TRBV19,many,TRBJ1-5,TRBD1,CASSLRTGSNQPQHF,TGTGCCAGTAGTCTCAGGACAGGGAGCAATCAGCCCCAGCATTTT
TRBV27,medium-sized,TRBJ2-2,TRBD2,CASSLSSGSTGELFF,TGTGCCAGCAGTCTCAGTAGCGGGAGCACCGGGGAGCTGTTTTTT
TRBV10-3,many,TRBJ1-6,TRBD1,CAISERAGTGDSPLHF,TGTGCCATCAGTGAGAGGGCGGGGACAGGGGATTCACCCCTCCACTTT
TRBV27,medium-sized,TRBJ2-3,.,CASSATSGTDTQYF,TGTGCCAGCAGTGCAACTTCGGGGACAGATACGCAGTATTTT
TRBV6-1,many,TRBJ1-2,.,CASSEVPGGGYTF,TGTGCCAGCAGTGAAGTTCCGGGAGGAGGCTACACCTTC
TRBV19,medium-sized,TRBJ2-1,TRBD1,CASSKHLGQGAFYNEQFF,TGTGCCAGTAGTAAACATTTGGGGCAGGGGGCTTTCTACAATGAGCAGTTCTTC
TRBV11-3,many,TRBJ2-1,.,CASSSAGGYNEQFF,TGTGCCAGCAGCTCTGCGGGCGGGTACAATGAGCAGTTCTTC
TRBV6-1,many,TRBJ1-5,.,CASTNRNQPQHF,TGTGCCAGCACGAACAGAAATCAGCCCCAGCATTTT
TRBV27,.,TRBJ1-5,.,CASRLGGGLANQPQHF,TGTGCCAGCCGCCTGGGGGGGGGGCTAGCCAATCAGCCCCAGCATTTT
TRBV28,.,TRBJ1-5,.,CASTRGGALQPQHF,TGTGCCAGCACCAGGGGCGGCGCATTACAGCCCCAGCATTTT
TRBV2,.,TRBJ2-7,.,CASSEAPQPRYEQYF,TGTGCCAGCAGTGAAGCCCCACAGCCGAGGTACGAGCAGTACTTC
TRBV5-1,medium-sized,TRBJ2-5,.,CASSLVGTDSSETQYF,TGCGCCAGCAGCTTGGTGGGGACGGACTCTTCTGAGACCCAGTACTTC
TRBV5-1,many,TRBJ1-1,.,CASSGTVMNTEAFF,TGCGCCAGCAGTGGGACGGTTATGAACACTGAAGCTTTCTTT
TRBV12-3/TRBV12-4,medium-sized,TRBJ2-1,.,CASCLENEQFF,TGTGCCAGCTGCCTCGAGAATGAGCAGTTCTTC
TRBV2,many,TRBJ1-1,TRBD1,CASSPGTGLDTEAFF,TGTGCCAGCAGCCCCGGGACAGGGTTGGACACTGAAGCTTTCTTT
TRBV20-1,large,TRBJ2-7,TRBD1,CSATGVGQGRTYEQYF,TGCAGTGCTACGGGTGTGGGACAGGGAAGAACCTACGAGCAGTACTTC
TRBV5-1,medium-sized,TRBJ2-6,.,CASSLALGSGANVLTF,TGCGCCAGCAGCTTGGCTCTGGGCTCTGGGGCCAACGTCCTGACTTTC
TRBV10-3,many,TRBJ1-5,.,CAISGTEPGGNQPQHF,TGTGCCATCAGTGGGACCGAACCGGGAGGCAATCAGCCCCAGCATTTT
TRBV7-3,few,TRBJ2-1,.,CASSSSPSSYNEQFF,TGTGCCAGCAGCTCCTCTCCGAGCTCCTACAATGAGCAGTTCTTC
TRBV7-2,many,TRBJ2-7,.,CASSRDQREQYF,TGTGCCAGCAGCAGAGACCAGCGAGAGCAGTACTTC
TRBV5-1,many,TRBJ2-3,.,CASSLDSDTQYF,TGCGCCAGCAGCTTGGATTCAGATACGCAGTATTTT
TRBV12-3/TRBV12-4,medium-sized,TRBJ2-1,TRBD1,CASSSGGEQFF,TGTGCCAGCAGTTCAGGGGGTGAGCAGTTCTTC
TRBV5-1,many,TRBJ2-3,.,CASSTGRITDTQYF,TGCGCCAGCAGCACCGGACGGATCACAGATACGCAGTATTTT
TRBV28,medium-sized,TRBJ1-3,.,CASSLSGLNTIYF,TGTGCCAGCAGTTTATCAGGGTTGAACACCATATATTTT
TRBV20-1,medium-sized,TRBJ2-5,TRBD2,CSARDPSPTGGETQYF,TGCAGTGCTAGAGATCCGTCACCCACCGGGGGGGAGACCCAGTACTTC
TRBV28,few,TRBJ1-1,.,CASIPGGAGDTEAFF,TGTGCCAGCATCCCTGGGGGGGCGGGGGACACTGAAGCTTTCTTT
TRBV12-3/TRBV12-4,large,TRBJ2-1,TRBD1,CASSTGAEQFF,TGTGCCAGCAGTACAGGGGCGGAGCAGTTCTTC
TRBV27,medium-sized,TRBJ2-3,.,CASSPLLAFSTDTQYF,TGTGCCAGCAGTCCCCTGCTAGCGTTTAGCACAGATACGCAGTATTTT
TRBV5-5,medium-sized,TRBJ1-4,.,CASSRRAGDNEKLFF,TGTGCCAGCAGCCGGCGGGCGGGCGATAATGAAAAACTGTTTTTT
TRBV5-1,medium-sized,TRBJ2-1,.,CASSLGGTYFRAYNEQFF,TGCGCCAGCAGCTTGGGAGGGACTTACTTTAGGGCCTACAATGAGCAGTTCTTC